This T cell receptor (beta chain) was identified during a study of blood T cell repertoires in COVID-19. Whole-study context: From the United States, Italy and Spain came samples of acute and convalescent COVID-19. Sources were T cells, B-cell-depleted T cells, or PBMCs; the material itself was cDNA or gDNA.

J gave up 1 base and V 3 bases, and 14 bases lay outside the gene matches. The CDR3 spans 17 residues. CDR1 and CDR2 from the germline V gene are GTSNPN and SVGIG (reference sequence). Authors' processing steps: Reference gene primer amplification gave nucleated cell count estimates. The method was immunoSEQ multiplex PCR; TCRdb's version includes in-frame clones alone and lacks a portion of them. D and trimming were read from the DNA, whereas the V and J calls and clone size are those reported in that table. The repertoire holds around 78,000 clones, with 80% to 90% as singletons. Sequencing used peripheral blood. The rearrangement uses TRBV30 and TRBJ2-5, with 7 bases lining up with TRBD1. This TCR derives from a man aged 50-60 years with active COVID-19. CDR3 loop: CAWSAQMGQTIQETQYF. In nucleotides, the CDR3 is TGTGCCTGGAGCGCCCAGATGGGACAGACAATCCAAGAGACCCAGTACTTC.